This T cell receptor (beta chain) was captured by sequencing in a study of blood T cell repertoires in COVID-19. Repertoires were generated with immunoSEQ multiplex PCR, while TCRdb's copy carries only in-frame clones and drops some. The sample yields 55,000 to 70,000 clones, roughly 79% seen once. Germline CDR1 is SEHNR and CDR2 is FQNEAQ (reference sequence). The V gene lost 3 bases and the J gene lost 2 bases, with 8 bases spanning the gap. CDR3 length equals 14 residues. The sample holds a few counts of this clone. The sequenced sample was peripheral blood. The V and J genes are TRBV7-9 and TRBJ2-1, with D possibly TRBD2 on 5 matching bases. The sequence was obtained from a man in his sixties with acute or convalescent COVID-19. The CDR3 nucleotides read TGTGCCAGCAGCTTCCCCGGGACCTACAATGAGCAGTTCTTC. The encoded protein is CASSFPGTYNEQFF.